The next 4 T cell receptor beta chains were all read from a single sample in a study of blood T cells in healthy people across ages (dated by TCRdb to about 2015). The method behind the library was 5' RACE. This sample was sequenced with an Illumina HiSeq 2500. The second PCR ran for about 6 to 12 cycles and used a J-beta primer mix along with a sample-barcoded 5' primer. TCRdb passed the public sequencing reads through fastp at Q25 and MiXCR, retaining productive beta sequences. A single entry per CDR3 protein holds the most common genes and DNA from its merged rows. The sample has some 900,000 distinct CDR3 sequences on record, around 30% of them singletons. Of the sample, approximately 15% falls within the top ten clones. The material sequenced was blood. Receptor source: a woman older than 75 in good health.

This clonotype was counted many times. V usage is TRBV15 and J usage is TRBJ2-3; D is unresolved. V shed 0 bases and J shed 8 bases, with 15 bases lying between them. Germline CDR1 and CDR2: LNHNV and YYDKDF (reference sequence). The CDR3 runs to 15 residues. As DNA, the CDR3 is TGTGCCACCAGCAGAGATACGGCGGTAGCCGGTACGCAGTATTTT. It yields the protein CATSRDTAVAGTQYF. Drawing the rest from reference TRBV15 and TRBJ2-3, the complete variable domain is DAMVIQNPRYQVTQFGKPVTLSCSQTLNHNVMYWYQQKSSQAPKLLFHYYDKDFNNEADTPDNFQSRRPNTSFCFLDIRSPGLGDTAMYLCATSRDTAVAGTQYFGPGTRLTVL.

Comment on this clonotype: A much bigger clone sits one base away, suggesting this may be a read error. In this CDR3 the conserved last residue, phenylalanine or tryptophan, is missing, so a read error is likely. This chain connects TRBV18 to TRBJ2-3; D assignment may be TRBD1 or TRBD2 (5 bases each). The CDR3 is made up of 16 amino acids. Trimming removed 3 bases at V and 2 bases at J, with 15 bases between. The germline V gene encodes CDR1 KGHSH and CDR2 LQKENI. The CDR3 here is CASSPSPGRTTDTQYV. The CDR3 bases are TGTGCCAGCTCACCTTCCCCGGGACGGACCACAGATACGCAGTATGTT.

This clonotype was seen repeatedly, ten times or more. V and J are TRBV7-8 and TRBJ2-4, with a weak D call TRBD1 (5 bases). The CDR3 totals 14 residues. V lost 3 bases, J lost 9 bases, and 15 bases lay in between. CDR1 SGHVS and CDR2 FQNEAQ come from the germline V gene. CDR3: CASSLGTGPGIQYF. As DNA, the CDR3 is TGTGCCAGCAGCTTGGGCACAGGCCCCGGCATTCAGTACTTC.

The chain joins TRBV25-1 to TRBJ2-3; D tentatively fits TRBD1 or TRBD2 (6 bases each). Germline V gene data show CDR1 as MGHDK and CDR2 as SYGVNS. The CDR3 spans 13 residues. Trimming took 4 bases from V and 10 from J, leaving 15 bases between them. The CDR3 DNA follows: TGTGCCAGCAGTGGGAGAGTCCGGGGGCCGCAGTATTTT. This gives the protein CASSGRVRGPQYF.